One sample yielded the 19 T cell receptor beta chains listed below, sequenced in a study of T cells in Graves' hyperthyroidism and ophthalmopathy. The CDR3 regions of TCR beta were amplified from RNA transcripts. TCR CDR3 regions were first amplified by RT-PCR with HTBI primers. TCRdb passed the multiplex PCR reads through MiXCR, listing each CDR3 protein once. The table has fewer than 300,000 distinct CDR3 sequences, 25% seen once; the top ten hold around 28%. The specimen sequenced was blood. These receptor sequences come from a man aged 35-49 years with Graves' hyperthyroidism that later progressed to Graves' ophthalmopathy.

This clonotype was seen ten or more times. Here the CDR3 DNA reads TGTGCCAGCCGAGTTTGGGGGGGCTCCTACGAGCAGTACTTC. The encoded protein is CASRVWGGSYEQYF. The chain has TRBV2 and TRBJ2-7; 7 positions agree with TRBD2. The CDR3 spans 14 residues. Germline loops: CDR1 SNHLY, CDR2 FYNNEI. V lost 8 bases and J lost 0; bases outside the gene matches: 7.

V usage is TRBV11-2 and J usage is TRBJ2-7; 15 nucleotides match TRBD2. After removal of 3 bases from V and 4 bases from J, the junction contained 10 bases not matched to a gene. The CDR3 consists of 18 residues. In germline, CDR1 is SGHAT, CDR2 FQNNGV. The CDR3 region has the DNA TGTGCCAGCAGCTTCCTGGGGACTAGCGGGAGGTCCTTGTACGAGCAGTACTTC. It encodes CASSFLGTSGRSLYEQYF.

The chain employs TRBV28 and TRBJ2-7; tentative D call: TRBD2 (5 bases). CDR3 length: 16 amino acids. Looked up from germline, CDR1 is MDHEN and CDR2 is SYDVKM. V dropped 5 bases and J dropped 5 bases, with 22 bases sitting between them. CDR3 DNA: TGTGCCAGCAGTCTGCCGTCTAGAGGGAGAGGTGACGAGCAGTACTTC. This encodes CASSLPSRGRGDEQYF.

This clonotype was detected many times. The CDR3 DNA reads TGTGCCAGCAGCCACTCGATGACTAGCGGGAGGTCGGGAGAGACCCAGTACTTC. Its translation: CASSHSMTSGRSGETQYF. The rearrangement joins TRBV11-2 to TRBJ2-5; 13 positions agree with TRBD2. This CDR3 comprises 18 residues. V lost 5 bases and J lost 4; bases outside the gene matches: 13. Germline CDR1 reads SGHAT; CDR2 reads FQNNGV.

This clonotype was picked up many times. V is TRBV12-3 or TRBV12-4 and J is TRBJ1-1; a weak D match, TRBD1 (5 bases). The CDR3 consists of 11 residues. V dropped 6 bases and J dropped 7 bases, with 9 bases sitting between them. CDR3 sequence reads: CASSRDSEAFF. The CDR3, as DNA: TGTGCCAGCAGCCGCGACAGTGAAGCTTTCTTT.

This clonotype was observed many times. The V call is TRBV5-1, the J call TRBJ1-3, with TRBD1 as a possible D gene (5 bases). CDR3 size: 17 residues. The germline gives CDR1 SGHRS, CDR2 YFSETQ. V was cut by 3 bases and J by 0 bases, with 16 bases left in between. CDR3 sequence: CASSSIQGHDSGNTIYF. CDR3 sequence (DNA): TGCGCCAGCAGCTCCATACAAGGACATGACTCTGGAAACACCATATATTTT.

CDR3 coding DNA: TGTGCCACCTCCCAGGGGGCCAACTATGGCTACACCTTC. This gives the protein CATSQGANYGYTF. This chain links TRBV6-1 with TRBJ1-2; TRBD1 agrees at 8 bases. The germline gives CDR1 MNHNS, CDR2 SASEGT. Trimming took 10 bases from V and 2 from J; bases not matched to a gene: 6. The CDR3 has 13 residues.

This clonotype was found many times. V usage is TRBV6-1 and J usage is TRBJ2-2; tentative D call: TRBD2 (5 bases). V was pared by 2 bases and J by 4 bases, with 8 bases between. CDR1 is MNHNS, CDR2 SASEGT, per germline. CDR3 size: 14 residues. The CDR3 spells CASSERGRTGELFF. In nucleotides, the CDR3 is TGTGCCAGCAGTGAACGGGGTCGCACCGGGGAGCTGTTTTTT.

This clonotype was recorded many times. The chain recombines TRBV6-5 with TRBJ1-5, with D hard to call. The V gene's germline CDR1 is MNHEY and CDR2 SVGAGI. The CDR3 contains 13 residues. Trimming took 0 bases from V and 3 from J, leaving 3 bases between them. CDR3 nucleotide sequence: TGTGCCAGCAGTTACTCGGACAATCAGCCCCAGCATTTT. The encoded protein is CASSYSDNQPQHF.

This chain connects TRBV6-1 to TRBJ1-1, with D perhaps matching TRBD1 (6 bases). The germline V and J ends were trimmed by 10 bases and 0 bases, with 12 bases remaining between them. There are 13 residues in the CDR3. From germline, CDR1 is MNHNS and CDR2 SASEGT. The CDR3 DNA follows: TGTGCCACTAGGGGACACCTGAACACTGAAGCTTTCTTT. It yields the protein CATRGHLNTEAFF.

This clonotype was recorded many times. CDR3 in DNA: TGTGCCAGCAGGGGATTCAGGAGTTCACCCCTCCACTTT. Its protein product is CASRGFRSSPLHF. This chain links TRBV28 with TRBJ1-6; D gene ambiguous. This CDR3 region has 13 residues. The germline V gene encodes CDR1 MDHEN and CDR2 SYDVKM. V lost 6 bases to trimming and J lost 9 bases, with 12 bases between them.

The chain combines TRBV7-2 with TRBJ2-7; tentative D call: TRBD1 (6 bases). Germline V CDR1 and CDR2: SGHTA, FQGNSA. The CDR3 sequence is 15 residues long. V gave up 5 bases and J gave up 3 bases, with 17 bases separating them. The CDR3 here is CASSMDSDSRYEQYF. The CDR3 bases are TGTGCCAGCAGCATGGATTCGGACAGCCGCTACGAGCAGTACTTC.

The gene calls are TRBV10-3 and TRBJ1-1; D may be TRBD1 (5 bases). This CDR3 is 14 amino acids long. CDR1 and CDR2 from the germline V gene are ENHRY and SYGVKD. Trimming left V 6 bases short and J 4 bases short, with 15 bases between. This CDR3 is CAIRVGGGGTEAFF. The CDR3 nucleotides read TGTGCCATCAGGGTGGGGGGGGGAGGCACTGAAGCTTTCTTT.

This clonotype was seen repeatedly, ten times or more. The rearrangement joins TRBV3-1 to TRBJ1-2, with D tentatively TRBD1 (5 bases). CDR3 size: 15 residues. Trimming cost V 1 base and J 5 bases, with 14 bases left between them. Germline V CDR1 and CDR2: LGHDT, YNNKEL (reference sequence). CDR3 sequence reads: CASSQGRGREYGYTF. CDR3 sequence (DNA): TGTGCCAGCAGCCAAGGAAGGGGCAGGGAGTATGGCTACACCTTC.

This clonotype was detected ten times or more. V usage is TRBV5-1 and J usage is TRBJ2-5; 11 bases align to TRBD2. This CDR3 comprises 17 residues. CDR1 is SGHRS and CDR2 is YFSETQ in the germline V gene. Germline trimming cut 2 bases from V and 5 bases from J; bases unmatched to any gene: 11. The CDR3 coding sequence is TGCGCCAGCAGCTTCGCCCCAACTAGCGGGAGTGGGGAGACCCAGTACTTC. Protein sequence: CASSFAPTSGSGETQYF.

This clonotype was detected ten times or more. This sequence joins TRBV18 and TRBJ1-1; D is perhaps TRBD1 (6 bases). Trimming removed 3 bases from V and 8 bases from J, with 13 bases in between. The length of the CDR3 is 13 residues. Germline CDR1 is KGHSH and CDR2 is LQKENI. In DNA, the CDR3 is TGTGCCAGCTCACCCCAGGGACATACCGAAGCTTTCTTT. Its protein is CASSPQGHTEAFF.

This clonotype was seen at least ten times. The rearrangement joins TRBV20-1 to TRBJ2-7; 9 positions match TRBD1. This CDR3 region has 16 residues. Losses at the gene ends were 0 bases for V and 0 bases for J; bases not matched to a gene: 6. Germline V gene sequence: CDR1 DFQATT, CDR2 SNEGSKA (reference sequence). This CDR3 reads CSARDLRTGDSYEQYF. The CDR3 DNA reads as TGCAGTGCTAGAGATCTTAGGACAGGGGACTCCTACGAGCAGTACTTC.

The chain employs TRBV12-3 or TRBV12-4 and TRBJ1-2; maybe TRBD1 (6 bases). V was pared by 6 bases and J by 11 bases, with 19 bases between. The CDR3 extends over 13 amino acids. The CDR3 here is CASRQGQGLRYTF. CDR3 DNA: TGTGCCAGCAGACAGGGTCAGGGGCTGCGATACACCTTC.

Many counts were recorded for this clonotype. The chain links TRBV6-5 to TRBJ2-5, with D perhaps being TRBD1 or TRBD2 (6 bases each). CDR3 length equals 16 residues. V lost 5 bases and J lost 3, with 19 bases in between. Germline V CDR1 and CDR2: MNHEY, SVGAGI. This chain's CDR3 is CASSNLRGRLEETQYF. The CDR3 nucleotides are TGTGCCAGCAGTAACTTGAGGGGGAGGTTGGAAGAGACCCAGTACTTC.